The 21 T cell receptor beta chains below come from one sample, sequenced in a study of cytomegalovirus exposure and HLA in healthy donors. In the PCR, 60 Vbeta and 13 Jbeta primers were used. Sequenced by immunoSEQ multiplex PCR; TCRdb stores in-frame clones only, minus some. The sample holds tens of thousands of clones, 82% seen once. Sequenced: PBMCs. The receptors derive from a man in his forties or fifties in good health and CMV-seronegative.

The chain uses TRBV30 and TRBJ1-1, with D possibly TRBD1 on 5 matching bases. This CDR3 contains 13 residues. Between the trimmed V and J ends, which lost 0 bases and 7 bases, there was a span of 12 bases. Per germline, CDR1 GTSNPN and CDR2 SVGIG (reference sequence). The CDR3 DNA is TGTGCCTGGAGTGTGTCAGGGTGGATTGAAGCTTTCTTT. Encoded protein: CAWSVSGWIEAFF.

The genes are TRBV7-3 and TRBJ2-7; possibly TRBD1 for D (5 bases). The germline CDR1 and CDR2 sequences are SGHTA and FQGTGA. V was cut by 4 bases and J by 0 bases, with 19 bases left in between. The CDR3 runs 17 residues. CDR3 region: CASSSGPGKGSSYEQYF. The DNA for the CDR3 is TGTGCCAGCAGCTCCGGTCCAGGGAAGGGAAGCTCCTACGAGCAGTACTTC.

J is TRBJ2-3 and V is TRBV19; unclear D gene. Trimming cost V 4 bases and J 1 base, with 9 bases left between them. The CDR3 totals 14 residues. Germline-derived CDR1 and CDR2 are LNHDA and SQIVND (reference sequence). The CDR3 nucleotides are TGTGCCAGTAGTAGTTTTACACGCACAGATACGCAGTATTTT. It codes for CASSSFTRTDTQYF.

The chain combines TRBV7-2 with TRBJ1-4; no clear D gene. CDR3 length equals 15 residues. Germline V gene sequence: CDR1 SGHTA, CDR2 FQGNSA. Between the trimmed V and J ends, which lost 2 bases and 11 bases, there was a span of 18 bases. The CDR3 bases are TGTGCCAGCAGCTTACAGGCCCCCGTGGAATTGAAACTGTTTTTT. Encoded protein: CASSLQAPVELKLFF.

About this clone: At the DNA level, this CDR3 is encoded by other sequences in the same sample as well. J is TRBJ2-1 and V is TRBV18; TRBD2 matches 9 bases. Germline V gene data show CDR1 as KGHSH and CDR2 as LQKENI. Trimming removed 6 bases from V and 6 bases from J; junction bases left unmatched: 9. The CDR3 loop spans 15 amino acids. CDR3 amino acids: CASSSGSSSLNEQFF. In DNA form, the CDR3 reads TGTGCCAGCTCTAGCGGGAGCTCCTCCCTCAATGAGCAGTTCTTC.

The rearrangement joins TRBV4-3 to TRBJ2-3, with 7 bases identical to TRBD2. V dropped 0 bases and J dropped 2; count of bases not matched to a gene: 17. Germline loops: CDR1 LGHNA, CDR2 YSLEER. This CDR3 contains 20 residues. CDR3 DNA: TGCGCCAGCAGCCAAGATGCTTTAGGAGTTTTAGCGGGCACCACAGATACGCAGTATTTT. Translated, it gives CASSQDALGVLAGTTDTQYF.

The chain combines TRBV25-1 with TRBJ2-7, with TRBD2 as a possible D gene (6 bases). The CDR3 loop spans 15 amino acids. Germline CDR1 is MGHDK and CDR2 is SYGVNS. V lost 0 bases and J lost 0, with 9 bases in between. The CDR3 here is CASSEYPGSSYEQYF. CDR3 DNA: TGTGCCAGCAGTGAATATCCCGGGAGCTCCTACGAGCAGTACTTC.

This clone was seen a few times. V gene TRBV5-1 combines with J gene TRBJ2-6; possible D gene TRBD2, 6 bases. V lost 8 bases, J lost 3 bases, and 12 bases lay in between. Looked up from germline, CDR1 is SGHRS and CDR2 is YFSETQ. The CDR3 loop spans 14 amino acids. DNA of the CDR3: TGCGCCAGTCAGAGGGGAGGTGGGGCCAACGTCCTGACTTTC. Protein sequence: CASQRGGGANVLTF.

The V call is TRBV27, the J call TRBJ2-7; 9 nucleotides agree with TRBD1. Per the germline V gene, CDR1 is MNHEY and CDR2 is SMNVEV (reference sequence). This CDR3 has 15 amino acids. J was trimmed by 1 base and V by 2 bases; bases with no gene match: 3. The DNA for the CDR3 is TGTGCCAGCAGTTTACTCGACAGGGGGTCCTACGAGCAGTACTTC. This sequence encodes CASSLLDRGSYEQYF.

The J gene is TRBJ2-5, the V gene TRBV7-9; D call uncertain. Germline lookup yields CDR1 SEHNR and CDR2 FQNEAQ (reference sequence). Trimming took 1 base from V and 4 from J, leaving 10 bases between them. CDR3 length: 14 amino acids. As DNA, the CDR3 is TGTGCCAGCAGCTTAGGAGGCTCGGCAGAGACCCAGTACTTC. It specifies CASSLGGSAETQYF.

The CDR3 region has the DNA TGCAGCGTTCAAGTACTCAGACAGGGGATCTACTCCTACGAGCAGTACTTC. This encodes CSVQVLRQGIYSYEQYF. The J gene is TRBJ2-7, the V gene TRBV29-1; 8 bases fit TRBD1. With V trimmed by 5 bases and J by 0 bases, 15 bases remained unmatched. The CDR3 length is 17 residues. CDR1 SQVTM and CDR2 ANQGSEA come from the germline V gene.

CDR3 amino acids: CASSGAPGVGETQYF. DNA for the CDR3: TGTGCCAGCAGCGGAGCCCCCGGGGTCGGCGAGACCCAGTACTTC. The genes are TRBV9 and TRBJ2-5; D is possibly TRBD2 (5 bases). CDR1 is SGDLS, CDR2 YYNGEE, per germline. V was trimmed by 3 bases and J by 5 bases, leaving 17 bases between them. This CDR3 spans 15 amino acids.

The chain recombines TRBV10-3 with TRBJ2-5, with D maybe TRBD2 (6 bases). CDR1 and CDR2 from the germline V gene are ENHRY and SYGVKD. V lost 2 bases to trimming and J lost 4 bases, with 8 bases between them. This CDR3 is 13 amino acids long. Here the CDR3 DNA reads TGTGCCATCAGTGAGGGGGGAGGAGAGACCCAGTACTTC. This gives the protein CAISEGGGETQYF.

A single count supports this clone. The CDR3 nucleotides read TGCGCCAGCAGCTTGGCCGGGACACCCCGGTCGGATACGCAGTATTTT. Translation: CASSLAGTPRSDTQYF. The chain joins TRBV5-1 to TRBJ2-3; D may be TRBD1 (6 bases). CDR1 is SGHRS and CDR2 is YFSETQ in the germline V gene. V was shortened by 0 bases and J by 6 bases, with 17 bases between the two germline ends. The CDR3 runs to 16 residues. Drawing the rest from reference TRBV5-1 and TRBJ2-3, the complete variable domain is KAGVTQTPRYLIKTRGQQVTLSCSPISGHRSVSWYQQTPGQGLQFLFEYFSETQRNKGNFPGRFSGRQFSNSRSEMNVSTLELGDSALYLCASSLAGTPRSDTQYFGPGTRLTVL.

The rearrangement links TRBV27 to TRBJ1-3; D is undetermined. The germline CDR1 and CDR2 sequences are MNHEY and SMNVEV (reference sequence). The CDR3 is 14 amino acids. The V end was cut by 6 bases, the J end by 0 bases, with 9 bases between. CDR3 bases: TGTGCCAGCAGGTCGAGATACTCTGGAAACACCATATATTTT. This gives the protein CASRSRYSGNTIYF.

The rearrangement joins TRBV28 to TRBJ1-5, with D possibly being TRBD1 (5 bases). Germline-derived CDR1 and CDR2 are MDHEN and SYDVKM. Trimming removed 3 bases at V and 4 bases at J, with 10 bases between. This CDR3 has 14 residues. The CDR3 nucleotides read TGTGCCAGCAGTTTGGTCAGGGCTAATCAGCCCCAGCATTTT. Its translation: CASSLVRANQPQHF.

The V call is TRBV30, the J call TRBJ2-3; maybe TRBD1 (6 bases). The germline CDR1 and CDR2 sequences are GTSNPN and SVGIG (reference sequence). V was pared by 7 bases and J by 0 bases, with 11 bases between. The CDR3 consists of 13 residues. The CDR3: CAYRTASTDTQYF. CDR3 nucleotides: TGTGCCTACAGGACAGCTAGCACAGATACGCAGTATTTT.

This clone appeared a few times. The chain has TRBV4-3 and TRBJ2-5, with D tentatively TRBD1 (6 bases). The CDR3 consists of 15 residues. V gave up 1 base and J gave up 2 bases, with 11 bases separating them. Germline CDR1 is LGHNA and CDR2 is YSLEER. For the CDR3, the DNA is TGCGCCAGCAGCCAAGGATTCGGACAGCAAGAGACCCAGTACTTC. This gives the protein CASSQGFGQQETQYF.

The chain joins TRBV27 to TRBJ2-7; 11 bases agree with TRBD1. Germline CDR1 MNHEY, CDR2 SMNVEV (reference sequence). CDR3 length: 15 residues. V shed 5 bases and J 4 bases; nucleotides not matched to a gene: 7. The CDR3 nucleotides are TGTGCCAGCAGTCGATTTCGGGACAGGGGGTACGAGCAGTACTTC. It translates to CASSRFRDRGYEQYF.

This chain joins TRBV11-2 and TRBJ2-1; D call uncertain. The germline V gene has CDR1 SGHAT and CDR2 FQNNGV. Trimming took 1 base from V and 5 from J, leaving 6 bases between them. This CDR3 contains 13 residues. The CDR3 region is CASSLGVDNEQFF. In DNA, the CDR3 is TGTGCCAGCAGCTTAGGCGTGGACAATGAGCAGTTCTTC.

Worth noting for this clone: The junction differs from germline at one of its ends, possibly a read error. This chain links TRBV7-7 with TRBJ2-2, with 13 bases aligning to TRBD2. The length of the CDR3 is 16 residues. Germline CDR1 is SSHAT and CDR2 is FNYEAQ (reference sequence). As DNA, the CDR3 is TGTGCTAGCAGCGCCCGACTAGCGGGAGGCACCGGGGAGCTGTTTTTT. Protein product: CASSARLAGGTGELFF.